This TCR beta chain comes out of a study of T-cell memory formation after mild COVID-19. Study background: The study found TCR clusters largely donor specific.

This CDR3 is 12 amino acids long. Per germline, CDR1 SNHLY and CDR2 FYNNEI. J gave up 6 bases and V 8 bases, and 6 bases lay outside the gene matches. Regarding this clonotype: Its target is not known.

Whole-study findings and limits: Within pre-infection memory, some responding clones were found, suggesting cross-reactive memory joined. Clones from the second wave (peaking day 37) had unconfirmed SARS-CoV-2 specificity.

Using constant-segment primers, 5'RACE produced TCR alpha and TCR beta cDNA libraries carrying sample barcodes and UMIs. TCRdb called the 5' RACE reads again in MiXCR, with one record for every CDR3 protein. The sample carries 250,000 to 300,000 distinct CDR3 sequences, about 17% recorded once. The receptor was derived from a man in his late teens or twenties who had mild COVID-19 (a few samples of this study predate the infection). Cell type and time point are not known. V gene TRBV2 combines with J gene TRBJ1-1; 7 bases line up with TRBD1. The sample consisted of PBMCs or a T cell subset sorted from them (not recorded which). The CDR3 spells CASGRQGSEAFF. The CDR3 DNA follows: TGTGCCAGCGGACGACAGGGATCTGAAGCTTTCTTT.